This T cell receptor beta chain was documented in a study of T cells in Graves' hyperthyroidism and ophthalmopathy. Overall study findings and caveats: A model built on 13 V-J features separated ophthalmopathy from stable hyperthyroidism. A median around 6 months before onset, the model predicted ophthalmopathy. Most thyroid clonotypes with frequency above 0.001 were detected in blood.

This clonotype was counted ten times or more. The antigen remains unidentified. Amplification targeted TCR beta CDR3 regions from RNA transcripts. HTBI primers were used for first-round RT-PCR of the TCR CDR3. TCRdb redid the calling of the multiplex PCR reads with MiXCR, one entry per CDR3 protein. The profile shows about 640,000 distinct CDR3 sequences, around 20% of them singletons. The CDR3 totals 15 residues. Germline assignment: CDR1 MDHEN and CDR2 SYDVKM. The ends lost 5 bases at V and 0 bases at J; junction bases unmatched: 7. At least 3 on the Clinical Activity Score was recorded for ophthalmopathy patients, who also had NOSPECS grade at least 4 and duration under 3 months.

This clonotype was sampled from a man aged 30-40 years with Graves' ophthalmopathy. The material sequenced was blood. The chain combines TRBV28 with TRBJ2-7; 7 nucleotides match TRBD1. The chain's CDR3 is CASSPRDSYSYEQYF. The CDR3 bases are TGTGCCAGCAGTCCCCGGGACAGTTACTCCTACGAGCAGTACTTC.